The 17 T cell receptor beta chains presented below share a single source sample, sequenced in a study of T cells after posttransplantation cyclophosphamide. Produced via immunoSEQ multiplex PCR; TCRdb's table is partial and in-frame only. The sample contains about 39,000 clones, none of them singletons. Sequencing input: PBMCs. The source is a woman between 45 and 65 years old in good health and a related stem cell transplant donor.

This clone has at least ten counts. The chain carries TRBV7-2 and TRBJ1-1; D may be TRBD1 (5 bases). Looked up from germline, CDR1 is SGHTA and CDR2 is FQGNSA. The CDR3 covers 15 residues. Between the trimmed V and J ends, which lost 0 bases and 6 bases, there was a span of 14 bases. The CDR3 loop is CASSLARSRVPEAFF. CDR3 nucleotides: TGTGCCAGCAGCTTAGCGCGGTCCAGGGTCCCTGAAGCTTTCTTT.

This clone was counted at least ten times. CDR3 bases: TGCGCCAGCAGCCCGGAGACAGGGCGATATGAAAAACTGTTTTTT. Residues: CASSPETGRYEKLFF. This sequence joins TRBV5-1 and TRBJ1-4; 7 bases are a match to TRBD1. The length of the CDR3 is 15 residues. Germline loops: CDR1 SGHRS, CDR2 YFSETQ. V shed 4 bases and J 6 bases; nucleotides not matched to a gene: 9.

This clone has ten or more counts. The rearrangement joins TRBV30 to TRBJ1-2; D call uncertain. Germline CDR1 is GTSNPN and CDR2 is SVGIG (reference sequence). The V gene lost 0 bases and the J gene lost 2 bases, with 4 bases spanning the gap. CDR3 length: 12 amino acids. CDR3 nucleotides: TGTGCCTGGAGTGTACGGAACTATGGCTACACCTTC. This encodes CAWSVRNYGYTF.

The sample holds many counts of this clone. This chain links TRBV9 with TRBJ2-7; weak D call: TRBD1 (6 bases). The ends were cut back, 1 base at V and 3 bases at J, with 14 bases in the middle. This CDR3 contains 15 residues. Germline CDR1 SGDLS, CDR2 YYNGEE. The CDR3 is CASSVNQGYSYEQYF. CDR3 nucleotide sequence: TGTGCCAGCAGCGTAAACCAGGGGTATAGCTACGAGCAGTACTTC.

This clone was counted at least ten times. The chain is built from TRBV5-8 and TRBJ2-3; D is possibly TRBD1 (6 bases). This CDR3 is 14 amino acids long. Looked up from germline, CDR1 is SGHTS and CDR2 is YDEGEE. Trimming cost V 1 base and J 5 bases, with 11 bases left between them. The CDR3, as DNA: TGTGCCAGCAGCTTGAAAGGGGGTTTAGATACGCAGTATTTT. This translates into CASSLKGGLDTQYF.

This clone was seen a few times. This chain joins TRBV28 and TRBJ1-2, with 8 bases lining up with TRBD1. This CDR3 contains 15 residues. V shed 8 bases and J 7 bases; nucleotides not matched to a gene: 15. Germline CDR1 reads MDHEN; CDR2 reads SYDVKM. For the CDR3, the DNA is TGTGCCAGCCTCCCAACAGGGGGGAGACTGGGTGGCTACACCTTC. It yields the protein CASLPTGGRLGGYTF.

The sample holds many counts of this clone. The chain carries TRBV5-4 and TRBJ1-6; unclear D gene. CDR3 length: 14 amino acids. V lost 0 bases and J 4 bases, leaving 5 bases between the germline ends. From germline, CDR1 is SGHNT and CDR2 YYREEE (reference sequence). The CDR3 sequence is CASSLAPYNSPLHF. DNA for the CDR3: TGTGCCAGCAGCTTGGCCCCTTATAATTCACCCCTCCACTTT.

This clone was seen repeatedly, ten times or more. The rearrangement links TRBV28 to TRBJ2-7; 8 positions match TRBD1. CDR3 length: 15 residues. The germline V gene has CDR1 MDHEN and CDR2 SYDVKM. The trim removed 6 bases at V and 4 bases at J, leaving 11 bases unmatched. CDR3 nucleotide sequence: TGTGCCAGCAGCCGAGACAGGGGCGGAGGATACGAGCAGTACTTC. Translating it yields CASSRDRGGGYEQYF.

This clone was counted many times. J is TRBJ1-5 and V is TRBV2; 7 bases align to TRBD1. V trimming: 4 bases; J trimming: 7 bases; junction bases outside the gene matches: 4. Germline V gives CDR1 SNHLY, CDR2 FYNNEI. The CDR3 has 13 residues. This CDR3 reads CASSGTGLQPQHF. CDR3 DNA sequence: TGTGCCAGCAGTGGGACAGGTCTACAGCCCCAGCATTTT.

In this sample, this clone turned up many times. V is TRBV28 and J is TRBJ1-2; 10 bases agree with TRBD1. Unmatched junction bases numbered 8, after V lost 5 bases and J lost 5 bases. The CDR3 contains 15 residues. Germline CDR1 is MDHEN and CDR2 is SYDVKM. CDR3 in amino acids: CASSPRTGGKYGYTF. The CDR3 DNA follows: TGTGCCAGCAGTCCCCGGACAGGGGGAAAGTATGGCTACACCTTC.

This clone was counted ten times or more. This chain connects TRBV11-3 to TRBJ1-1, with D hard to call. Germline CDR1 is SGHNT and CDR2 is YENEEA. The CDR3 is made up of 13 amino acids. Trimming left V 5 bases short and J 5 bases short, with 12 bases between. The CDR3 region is CASSQIGRTEAFF. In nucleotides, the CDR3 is TGTGCCAGCAGCCAGATAGGGAGGACTGAAGCTTTCTTT. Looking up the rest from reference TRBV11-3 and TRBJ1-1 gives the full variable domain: EAGVVQSPRYKIIEKKQPVAFWCNPISGHNTLYWYLQNLGQGPELLIRYENEEAVDDSQLPKDRFSAERLKGVDSTLKIQPAELGDSAVYLCASSQIGRTEAFFGQGTRLTVV.

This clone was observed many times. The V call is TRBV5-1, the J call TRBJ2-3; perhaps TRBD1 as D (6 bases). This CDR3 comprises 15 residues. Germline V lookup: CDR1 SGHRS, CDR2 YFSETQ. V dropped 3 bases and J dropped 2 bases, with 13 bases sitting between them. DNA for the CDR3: TGCGCCAGCAGCTGGCGCCGGGACAACACAGATACGCAGTATTTT. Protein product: CASSWRRDNTDTQYF.

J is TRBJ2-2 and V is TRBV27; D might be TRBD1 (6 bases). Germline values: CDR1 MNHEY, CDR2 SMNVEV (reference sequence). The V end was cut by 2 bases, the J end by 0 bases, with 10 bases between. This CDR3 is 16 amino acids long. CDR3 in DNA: TGTGCCAGCAGTTTAATAGGGACACCGAACACCGGGGAGCTGTTTTTT. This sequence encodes CASSLIGTPNTGELFF.

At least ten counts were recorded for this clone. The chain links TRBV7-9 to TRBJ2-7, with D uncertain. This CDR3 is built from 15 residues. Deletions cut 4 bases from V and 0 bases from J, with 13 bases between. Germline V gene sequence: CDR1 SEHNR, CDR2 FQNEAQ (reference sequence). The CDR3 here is CASSSAEPPSYEQYF. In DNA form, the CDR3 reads TGTGCCAGCAGCTCAGCAGAGCCCCCCTCCTACGAGCAGTACTTC. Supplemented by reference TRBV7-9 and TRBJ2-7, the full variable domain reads DTGVSQNPRHKITKRGQNVTFRCDPISEHNRLYWYRQTLGQGPEFLTYFQNEAQLEKSRLLSDRFSAERPKGSFSTLEIQRTEQGDSAMYLCASSSAEPPSYEQYFGPGTRLTVT.

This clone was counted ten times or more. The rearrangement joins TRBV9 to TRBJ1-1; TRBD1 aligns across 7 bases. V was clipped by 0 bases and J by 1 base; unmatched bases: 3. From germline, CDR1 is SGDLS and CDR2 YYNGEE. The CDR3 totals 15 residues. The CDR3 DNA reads TGTGCCAGCAGCGTAGAAGGGGGCCGGAACACTGAAGCTTTCTTT. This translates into CASSVEGGRNTEAFF.

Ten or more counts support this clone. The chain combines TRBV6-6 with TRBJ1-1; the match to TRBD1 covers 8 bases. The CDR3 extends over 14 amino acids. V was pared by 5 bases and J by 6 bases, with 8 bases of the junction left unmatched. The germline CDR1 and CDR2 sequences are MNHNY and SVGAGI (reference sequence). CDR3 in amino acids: CASSLPRQGPEAFF. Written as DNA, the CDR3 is TGTGCCAGCAGTCTGCCACGACAGGGGCCTGAAGCTTTCTTT.

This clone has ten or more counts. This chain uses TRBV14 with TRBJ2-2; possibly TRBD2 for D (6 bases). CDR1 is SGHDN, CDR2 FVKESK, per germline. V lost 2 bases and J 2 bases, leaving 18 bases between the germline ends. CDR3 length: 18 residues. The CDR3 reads CASSQHQLPGLNTGELFF. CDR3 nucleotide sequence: TGTGCCAGCAGCCAACACCAATTGCCGGGACTTAACACCGGGGAGCTGTTTTTT.